The rows below give T cell receptor beta chains drawn from one sample of a study of OX40 agonist ivuxolimab in advanced cancers. Assay used: immunoSEQ multiplex PCR; TCRdb lists only in-frame clones, some missing. The data hold approximately 66,000 clones, with around 84% observed a single time. Sequencing used CD4+ or CD8+ T cells sorted from blood, obtained in a trial of the OX40 agonist ivuxolimab. The receptors come from an adult with an advanced solid tumor such as melanoma, head and neck, liver or kidney cancer. The CDR3 runs from the conserved cysteine through the conserved F or W. The order of the fields is J gene, V gene, D gene, clone size, CDR3 DNA, CDR3 protein. D genes are given only for firm matches. Not every row has a clone size; where given, it reads once, few, many or a size class.

J gene: TRBJ2-7; V gene: TRBV2; D gene: TRBD1; clone size: -; CDR3 DNA: TGTGCCAGCAGCGTCGGGACAGGGAAGACCTACGAGCAGTACTTC; CDR3 protein: CASSVGTGKTYEQYF
J gene: TRBJ2-1; V gene: TRBV5-8; D gene: -; clone size: -; CDR3 DNA: TGTGCCAGCAGCTTGTGGTCCAATGCGGCTGAGCAGTTCTTC; CDR3 protein: CASSLWSNAAEQFF
J gene: TRBJ2-1; V gene: TRBV11-3; D gene: -; clone size: -; CDR3 DNA: TGTGCCAGCAGCTCAGGGGGGTCCGGTTACGAGCAGTTCTTC; CDR3 protein: CASSSGGSGYEQFF
J gene: TRBJ2-7; V gene: TRBV6-1; D gene: TRBD2; clone size: -; CDR3 DNA: TGTGCCAGCAGTTCCGGGGGGGACATTTCCTACGAGCAGTACTTC; CDR3 protein: CASSSGGDISYEQYF
J gene: TRBJ1-5; V gene: TRBV21-1; D gene: -; clone size: -; CDR3 DNA: TGTGCCAGCAGCAAAAATTCACCGGGACGCTATAGCAATCAGCCCCAGCATTTT; CDR3 protein: CASSKNSPGRYSNQPQHF
J gene: TRBJ2-5; V gene: TRBV9; D gene: TRBD2; clone size: -; CDR3 DNA: TGTGCCAGCAGCGCTGGACTAGCGGGGGAGACCCAGTACTTC; CDR3 protein: CASSAGLAGETQYF
J gene: TRBJ1-4; V gene: TRBV6-1; D gene: TRBD1; clone size: -; CDR3 DNA: TGTGCCAGCAGTGAAGCCTTGGGACAGGGACTACGCAAACTGTTTTTT; CDR3 protein: CASSEALGQGLRKLFF
J gene: TRBJ1-4; V gene: TRBV5-1; D gene: -; clone size: -; CDR3 DNA: TGCGCCAGCAGTTCGACAGACGCAACTAATGAAAAACTGTTTTTT; CDR3 protein: CASSSTDATNEKLFF
J gene: TRBJ1-4; V gene: TRBV5-1; D gene: -; clone size: -; CDR3 DNA: TGCGCCAGCAGCTTGGAATCAGGGGCAAAAGGAGAAAAACTGTTTTTT; CDR3 protein: CASSLESGAKGEKLFF
J gene: TRBJ1-2; V gene: TRBV14; D gene: -; clone size: -; CDR3 DNA: TGTGCCACCTCCCTTAGGGGTCGGGGCTACACCTTC; CDR3 protein: CATSLRGRGYTF
J gene: TRBJ1-1; V gene: TRBV6-6; D gene: TRBD1; clone size: -; CDR3 DNA: TGTGCCAGCATCCTACAGGGGGCGCAGAACACTGAAGCTTTCTTT; CDR3 protein: CASILQGAQNTEAFF
J gene: TRBJ1-1; V gene: TRBV19; D gene: -; clone size: -; CDR3 DNA: TGTGCCAGTAGTCCGCGCAGGGTTCTGTACACTGAAGCTTTCTTT; CDR3 protein: CASSPRRVLYTEAFF
J gene: TRBJ1-1; V gene: TRBV28; D gene: TRBD1; clone size: -; CDR3 DNA: TGTGCCAGCAGCCCGGGACAGTTGACTGAAGCTTTCTTT; CDR3 protein: CASSPGQLTEAFF
J gene: TRBJ1-2; V gene: TRBV28; D gene: -; clone size: -; CDR3 DNA: TGTGCCAGCAGCCCAGGGACTAACTATGGCTACACCTTC; CDR3 protein: CASSPGTNYGYTF
J gene: TRBJ2-7; V gene: TRBV7-2; D gene: -; clone size: once; CDR3 DNA: TGTGCCAGCAGCTTGAAGAGAACCTACGAGCAGTACTTC; CDR3 protein: CASSLKRTYEQYF
J gene: TRBJ2-5; V gene: TRBV5-1; D gene: TRBD1; clone size: -; CDR3 DNA: TGCGCCAGCAGCCTGACAGGGGCTGCGGAGACCCAGTACTTC; CDR3 protein: CASSLTGAAETQYF
J gene: TRBJ2-3; V gene: TRBV11-3; D gene: -; clone size: -; CDR3 DNA: TGTGCCAGCAGCTGGGTGGGAGGCCCAGATACGCAGTATTTT; CDR3 protein: CASSWVGGPDTQYF
J gene: TRBJ2-7; V gene: TRBV19; D gene: TRBD1; clone size: once; CDR3 DNA: TGTGCCAGTAGTATAGGACAGGGGGCCTACGAGCAGTACTTC; CDR3 protein: CASSIGQGAYEQYF